Shown below are 32 T cell receptor beta chains from a single sample sequenced in a study of shared clonotypes between healthy human individuals. TCRdb's table, derived via immunoSEQ multiplex PCR, lists solely in-frame clones and lacks some. This table has 2,500,000 or so clones, more than 90% appearing once. The sequenced material came from naive CD4+ T cells sorted from blood. Subset meaning: CD45RA+ positively selected. All receptors come from a man younger than 30 in good health.

CDR3 residues: CASSLARESHIQYF. CDR3 bases: TGCGCCAGCAGCTTGGCACGAGAATCACACATTCAGTACTTC. The rearrangement links TRBV5-1 to TRBJ2-4; D remains unclear. The V end was cut by 0 bases, the J end by 8 bases, with 12 bases between. This CDR3 has 14 amino acids. CDR1 is SGHRS and CDR2 is YFSETQ in the germline V gene.

V usage is TRBV25-1 and J usage is TRBJ2-3; D is ambiguous. Per germline, CDR1 MGHDK and CDR2 SYGVNS. This CDR3 has 14 residues. V lost 1 base, J lost 1 base, and 6 bases lay in between. CDR3 coding DNA: TGTGCCAGCAGTGAATTGGACGGCACAGATACGCAGTATTTT. Translated: CASSELDGTDTQYF.

This clone was observed a few times. This sequence joins TRBV10-1 and TRBJ1-1; D remains unclear. The ends were cut back, 2 bases at V and 0 bases at J, with 7 bases in the middle. This CDR3 is built from 14 residues. Germline V gene sequence: CDR1 WNHNN, CDR2 SYGVQD (reference sequence). The CDR3 coding sequence is TGCGCCAGCAGTGAGAGAGGCTTGAACACTGAAGCTTTCTTT. Translation gives CASSERGLNTEAFF.

As concerns this clone: This CDR3 is also generated by other DNA sequences in the sample. V gene TRBV7-2 combines with J gene TRBJ2-5; D ambiguous. CDR3 length: 12 residues. In germline, CDR1 is SGHTA, CDR2 FQGNSA. Trimming took 3 bases from V and 5 from J, leaving 7 bases between them. CDR3 in amino acids: CASSLGRETQYF. In DNA, the CDR3 is TGTGCCAGCAGCTTGGGCCGGGAGACCCAGTACTTC.

The chain recombines TRBV18 with TRBJ1-6, with D possibly matching TRBD1 (5 bases). Germline CDR1 and CDR2: KGHSH and LQKENI. V was shortened by 2 bases and J by 7 bases, with 12 bases between the two germline ends. The CDR3 covers 15 residues. The CDR3 sequence: CASSPFERTNSPLHF. In DNA form, the CDR3 reads TGTGCCAGCTCACCATTCGAAAGGACAAATTCACCCCTCCACTTT.

The chain has TRBV4-3 and TRBJ2-7; D unresolved. CDR1 LGHNA and CDR2 YSLEER come from the germline V gene. Trimming took 0 bases from V and 0 from J, leaving 9 bases between them. This CDR3 is 15 amino acids long. CDR3 loop: CASSQDRLSSYEQYF. Here the CDR3 DNA reads TGCGCCAGCAGCCAAGATAGGCTCTCCTCCTACGAGCAGTACTTC.

This clone showed up just once. V is TRBV12-5 and J is TRBJ2-5; TRBD2 matches at 7 bases. The CDR3 loop spans 16 amino acids. CDR1 is LGHNT, CDR2 FRNRAP, per germline. V gave up 6 bases and J gave up 4 bases; unmatched junction bases: 14. CDR3 DNA sequence: TGTGCTAGTGGCCCCCGGGGGGACGTTGAGGGAGAGACCCAGTACTTC. It specifies CASGPRGDVEGETQYF.

V gene TRBV7-9 combines with J gene TRBJ2-1, with 7 bases fitting TRBD1. V lost 8 bases, J lost 0 bases, and 4 bases stayed unmatched. The length of the CDR3 is 14 residues. Germline loops: CDR1 SEHNR, CDR2 FQNEAQ (reference sequence). The CDR3 is CASGRGSSYNEQFF. The CDR3, as DNA: TGTGCCAGCGGCAGGGGGAGCTCCTACAATGAGCAGTTCTTC. Based on the CDR3 plus reference TRBV7-9 and TRBJ2-1, the full variable domain is DTGVSQNPRHKITKRGQNVTFRCDPISEHNRLYWYRQTLGQGPEFLTYFQNEAQLEKSRLLSDRFSAERPKGSFSTLEIQRTEQGDSAMYLCASGRGSSYNEQFFGPGTRLTVL.

The DNA of the CDR3 is TGTGCCAGCAGTAACAGGGTCAATGAAAAACTGTTTTTT. This sequence encodes CASSNRVNEKLFF. V usage is TRBV6-5 and J usage is TRBJ1-4; tentatively, D is TRBD1 (6 bases). The CDR3 loop spans 13 amino acids. V was trimmed by 5 bases and J by 5 bases, leaving 9 bases between them. Germline V CDR1 and CDR2: MNHEY, SVGAGI.

This clone was seen only a few times. The genes are TRBV2 and TRBJ2-7; 9 bases are a match to TRBD1. CDR3 length: 17 residues. Germline assignment: CDR1 SNHLY and CDR2 FYNNEI. The V gene end was trimmed by 2 bases and the J gene end by 4 bases; junction bases not matched to a gene: 12. CDR3: CASSESYLGTGIYEQYF. In nucleotides, the CDR3 is TGTGCCAGCAGTGAAAGTTACTTGGGGACAGGGATATACGAGCAGTACTTC.

The V gene is TRBV19, the J gene TRBJ2-3; D is undetermined. This CDR3 contains 12 residues. V was pared by 5 bases and J by 6 bases, with 9 bases between. In germline, CDR1 is LNHDA, CDR2 SQIVND (reference sequence). The DNA of the CDR3 is TGTGCCAGTAGTCCCACAGCGGATACGCAGTATTTT. Its protein is CASSPTADTQYF.

This chain links TRBV28 with TRBJ1-6; possible D gene TRBD1, 6 bases. This CDR3 is 15 amino acids long. Trimming shortened V by 3 bases and J by 6 bases, and 12 bases separated the two germline ends. Looked up from germline, CDR1 is MDHEN and CDR2 is SYDVKM. CDR3 in amino acids: CASSFGGQSNSPLHF. The CDR3, as DNA: TGTGCCAGCAGTTTTGGGGGACAATCTAATTCACCCCTCCACTTT.

This rearrangement joins TRBV6-1 to TRBJ2-3; 7 bases are a match to TRBD1. Germline V gene data show CDR1 as MNHNS and CDR2 as SASEGT. This CDR3 spans 14 amino acids. The J segment lost 3 bases and the V segment lost 6 bases, leaving 6 bases of the junction unmatched. The CDR3 here is CASRQTGRTDTQYF. The CDR3 DNA is TGTGCCAGCAGACAGACAGGGCGTACAGATACGCAGTATTTT.

CDR3 residues: CSAGLAGAGTDTQYF. CDR3 in DNA: TGCAGCGCAGGACTAGCGGGAGCTGGCACAGATACGCAGTATTTT. The V gene is TRBV29-1, the J gene TRBJ2-3; 13 positions agree with TRBD2. The CDR3 covers 15 residues. Per germline, CDR1 SQVTM and CDR2 ANQGSEA. With V trimmed by 7 bases and J by 1 base, 5 bases remained unmatched.

The chain uses TRBV10-1 and TRBJ2-7, with D perhaps given as TRBD1 or TRBD2 (5 bases each). V was shortened by 3 bases and J by 0 bases, with 12 bases between the two germline ends. The germline V gene encodes CDR1 WNHNN and CDR2 SYGVQD (reference sequence). The CDR3 consists of 15 residues. The CDR3 spells CASSEGDRSSYEQYF. The DNA for the CDR3 is TGCGCCAGCAGTGAAGGGGACCGGAGCTCCTACGAGCAGTACTTC.

This chain links TRBV28 with TRBJ2-2; 7 nucleotides align to TRBD1. The J segment lost 5 bases and the V segment lost 2 bases, leaving 8 bases of the junction unmatched. Germline CDR1 is MDHEN and CDR2 is SYDVKM. CDR3 length equals 16 residues. The CDR3 DNA follows: TGTGCCAGCAGTTTAGGGGGACAGAGAGGAACCGGGGAGCTGTTTTTT. Its protein product is CASSLGGQRGTGELFF.

V and J are TRBV30 and TRBJ2-3, with TRBD2 matching over 7 bases. The CDR3 runs to 13 residues. The germline gives CDR1 GTSNPN, CDR2 SVGIG (reference sequence). The junction had 10 bases not matched to a gene; V was cut back by 8 bases and J by 5 bases. This chain's CDR3 is CAGAGGSGDTQYF. CDR3 nucleotide sequence: TGTGCCGGAGCAGGCGGGAGTGGAGATACGCAGTATTTT.

The rearrangement joins TRBV10-1 to TRBJ2-3; D is ambiguous. The CDR3 length is 14 residues. Trimming cost V 8 bases and J 1 base, with 13 bases left between them. Germline loops: CDR1 WNHNN, CDR2 SYGVQD (reference sequence). The CDR3 loop is CASQERSRTDTQYF. CDR3 nucleotide sequence: TGCGCCAGCCAGGAAAGGAGTCGCACAGATACGCAGTATTTT.

The rearrangement uses TRBV7-3 and TRBJ1-3, with unresolved D. Trimming cost V 0 bases and J 2 bases, with 2 bases left between them. Germline V gives CDR1 SGHTA, CDR2 FQGTGA. There are 13 residues in the CDR3. Here the CDR3 DNA reads TGTGCCAGCAGCTTAACGCCTGGAAACACCATATATTTT. This translates into CASSLTPGNTIYF.

In the case of this clone: Different DNA sequences within this sample yield the same CDR3. The V call is TRBV28, the J call TRBJ2-7, with 9 bases matching TRBD1. CDR3 length: 15 amino acids. Trimming took 4 bases from V and 2 from J; bases not matched to a gene: 6. The germline CDR1 and CDR2 sequences are MDHEN and SYDVKM. The CDR3 loop reads CASSSPGQGTYEQYF. The CDR3 bases are TGTGCCAGCAGTTCCCCCGGACAGGGGACCTACGAGCAGTACTTC.

Worth noting for this clone: Other DNA variants within this sample encode the same CDR3. In DNA form, the CDR3 reads TGTGCCAGCAGCCAGGGGGGATACTATGGCTACACCTTC. Protein product: CASSQGGYYGYTF. The J gene is TRBJ1-2, the V gene TRBV16; the D gene is possibly TRBD1 (5 bases). The V end was cut by 3 bases, the J end by 3 bases, with 8 bases between. In germline, CDR1 is KGHSY, CDR2 FQNENV. This CDR3 has 13 amino acids. The full variable domain, rest sourced from reference TRBV16 and TRBJ1-2, is GEEVAQTPKHLVRGEGQKAKLYCAPIKGHSYVFWYQQVLKNEFKFLISFQNENVFDETGMPKERFSAKCLPNSPCSLEIQATKLEDSAVYFCASSQGGYYGYTFGSGTRLTVV.

The chain has TRBV7-8 and TRBJ1-1; D is unclear. The CDR3 is made up of 16 amino acids. Germline assignment: CDR1 SGHVS and CDR2 FQNEAQ. V lost 2 bases and J 1 base, leaving 14 bases between the germline ends. The CDR3 coding sequence is TGTGCCAGCAGCTTACGGTTACTTGGTGGGAACACTGAAGCTTTCTTT. Its translation is CASSLRLLGGNTEAFF. Supplemented by reference TRBV7-8 and TRBJ1-1, the full variable domain reads GAGVSQSPRYKVAKRGQDVALRCDPISGHVSLFWYQQALGQGPEFLTYFQNEAQLDKSGLPSDRFFAERPEGSVSTLKIQRTQQEDSAVYLCASSLRLLGGNTEAFFGQGTRLTVV.

The chain recombines TRBV5-5 with TRBJ2-7; D remains unclear. CDR1 SGHKS and CDR2 YYEKEE come from the germline V gene (reference sequence). Trimming stripped 0 bases from V and 7 bases from J, with 11 bases between. The CDR3 runs to 13 residues. CDR3 loop: CASSLANRWEQYF. Written as DNA, the CDR3 is TGTGCCAGCAGCTTGGCCAATCGGTGGGAGCAGTACTTC. Drawing the rest from reference TRBV5-5 and TRBJ2-7, the complete variable domain is DAGVTQSPTHLIKTRGQQVTLRCSPISGHKSVSWYQQVLGQGPQFIFQYYEKEERGRGNFPDRFSARQFPNYSSELNVNALLLGDSALYLCASSLANRWEQYFGPGTRLTVT.

A word on this clone: At the DNA level, this CDR3 is encoded by other sequences in the same sample as well. The rearrangement uses TRBV7-2 and TRBJ2-3, with D unclear. Per the germline V gene, CDR1 is SGHTA and CDR2 is FQGNSA. Trimming removed 3 bases from V and 2 bases from J, with 9 bases in between. This CDR3 is 14 amino acids long. CDR3 protein: CASSLARSTDTQYF. In DNA form, the CDR3 reads TGTGCCAGCAGCTTGGCCCGGTCCACAGATACGCAGTATTTT.

The chain combines TRBV7-2 with TRBJ1-1, with D uncertain. The CDR3 contains 15 residues. Per germline, CDR1 SGHTA and CDR2 FQGNSA. The V end lost 5 bases, the J end lost 0 bases, and 13 bases lay between the germline ends. CDR3 sequence (DNA): TGTGCCAGCAGCACCCAACAGATTATGAACACTGAAGCTTTCTTT. It yields the protein CASSTQQIMNTEAFF.

The chain combines TRBV1 with TRBJ2-5. TRBV1 is listed as a pseudogene. The CDR3 is 11 residues long. The CDR3 protein is CTSRKARTQYF. CDR3 in DNA: TGCACCAGCAGAAAGGCACGAACCCAGTACTTC.

The chain uses TRBV5-1 and TRBJ2-7, with 8 bases aligning to TRBD1. V was pared by 3 bases and J by 1 base, with 6 bases of the junction left unmatched. The CDR3 sequence is 15 residues long. Per the germline V gene, CDR1 is SGHRS and CDR2 is YFSETQ. CDR3 nucleotides: TGCGCCAGCAGCTCGGACAGGGCCAATTCCTACGAGCAGTACTTC. Its protein product is CASSSDRANSYEQYF.

A remark on this clone: Additional DNA sequences in this sample encode the identical CDR3. Here the CDR3 DNA reads TGTGCCAGCAGCTTGGGGGGACTAGCGGGGAACACCGGGGAGCTGTTTTTT. This sequence encodes CASSLGGLAGNTGELFF. The J gene is TRBJ2-2, the V gene TRBV5-4, with 12 bases aligning to TRBD2. Trimming at V came to 0 bases and at J to 1 base, leaving 1 base not matched to a gene. The germline CDR1 and CDR2 sequences are SGHNT and YYREEE (reference sequence). This CDR3 spans 17 amino acids. Combining the CDR3 with reference TRBV5-4 and TRBJ2-2 gives the whole variable domain ETGVTQSPTHLIKTRGQQVTLRCSSQSGHNTVSWYQQALGQGPQFIFQYYREEENGRGNFPPRFSGLQFPNYSSELNVNALELDDSALYLCASSLGGLAGNTGELFFGEGSRLTVL.

The chain carries TRBV5-1 and TRBJ1-1; unclear D gene. CDR1 and CDR2 (germline): SGHRS, YFSETQ. The CDR3 covers 14 residues. Trimming stripped 0 bases from V and 3 bases from J, with 9 bases between. The CDR3 protein is CASSLEGGDTEAFF. The CDR3 DNA follows: TGCGCCAGCAGCTTGGAGGGAGGCGACACTGAAGCTTTCTTT.

On this clone: Distinct nucleotide sequences in the sample also encode this CDR3. This chain links TRBV11-2 with TRBJ2-2; D gene uncertain. With 1 base removed from V and 5 bases from J, the gap between germline ends came to 5 bases. The germline V gene has CDR1 SGHAT and CDR2 FQNNGV. The length of the CDR3 is 13 residues. The CDR3 coding sequence is TGTGCCAGCAGCTTAGGGGCTACCGGGGAGCTGTTTTTT. Its translation: CASSLGATGELFF. Using reference TRBV11-2 and TRBJ2-2 for the parts outside the CDR3, the full variable domain is EAGVAQSPRYKIIEKRQSVAFWCNPISGHATLYWYQQILGQGPKLLIQFQNNGVVDDSQLPKDRFSAERLKGVDSTLKIQPAKLEDSAVYLCASSLGATGELFFGEGSRLTVL.

The genes are TRBV6-1 and TRBJ2-1; the D gene is possibly TRBD1 (6 bases). Trimming left V 4 bases short and J 0 bases short, with 25 bases between. The CDR3 loop spans 20 amino acids. The germline V gene has CDR1 MNHNS and CDR2 SASEGT. The CDR3 sequence is CASSVERVRGLRSSYNEQFF. The DNA of the CDR3 is TGTGCCAGCAGTGTCGAACGGGTCAGGGGCCTTCGAAGCTCCTACAATGAGCAGTTCTTC.

This sequence joins TRBV19 and TRBJ1-2; 8 bases fit TRBD1. Losses at the gene ends were 7 bases for V and 3 bases for J; bases not matched to a gene: 4. The CDR3 is 13 residues long. Germline V gene data show CDR1 as LNHDA and CDR2 as SQIVND (reference sequence). As DNA, the CDR3 is TGTGCCAGTACCCCACAGGGGGACTATGGCTACACCTTC. It codes for CASTPQGDYGYTF.